This entry describes one TCR beta chain. The data belong to a study of blood T cell repertoires in COVID-19. Sequenced by immunoSEQ multiplex PCR; TCRdb stores in-frame clones only, minus some. The data contain approximately 260,000 clones, about 90% of them singletons. Material: PBMCs or T cells enriched from blood (not recorded which). The receptor was derived from a woman in her twenties or thirties with acute COVID-19.

The CDR3 DNA reads TGTGCCAGCAGTCAGATATCGGGAGGCACCTACAATGAGCAGTTCTTC. The encoded protein is CASSQISGGTYNEQFF. V usage is TRBV28 and J usage is TRBJ2-1; 7 bases map to TRBD2. Trimming cost V 5 bases and J 2 bases; bases outside gene matches: 9. Germline assignment: CDR1 MDHEN and CDR2 SYDVKM. The CDR3 is made up of 16 amino acids.